This T cell receptor beta chain was recorded in a study of cytomegalovirus exposure and HLA in healthy donors. Overall study results and limits: In a later analysis, TCR beta V- and J-gene trimming was associated with a missense DCLRE1C variant. Later, TCR association rates were found to vary by HLA locus, highest for DRB1 and lowest for HLA-C. For most TCR beta V segments, an earlier analysis put the productive rate at about 87% or about 30% of the time.

CDR3 length: 14 residues. The V gene's germline CDR1 is SGHTA and CDR2 FQGNSA. V was pared by 8 bases and J by 4 bases, with 9 bases of the junction left unmatched. With 60 Vbeta and 13 Jbeta primers, the PCR was carried out. Generated by immunoSEQ multiplex PCR, the TCRdb table keeps only in-frame clones and is missing some. The data contain under 250,000 clones, approximately 82% of them singletons. Regarding this clone: The antigen is unknown.

Sequencing was performed on PBMCs. The chain uses TRBV7-2 and TRBJ2-7; 9 bases map to TRBD2. This clonotype was obtained from a woman in her sixties or seventies in good health and CMV-seropositive. The CDR3 DNA sequence: TGTGCCAGCCTCTCAGGGACTAGCTTGTACGAGCAGTACTTC. This encodes CASLSGTSLYEQYF.